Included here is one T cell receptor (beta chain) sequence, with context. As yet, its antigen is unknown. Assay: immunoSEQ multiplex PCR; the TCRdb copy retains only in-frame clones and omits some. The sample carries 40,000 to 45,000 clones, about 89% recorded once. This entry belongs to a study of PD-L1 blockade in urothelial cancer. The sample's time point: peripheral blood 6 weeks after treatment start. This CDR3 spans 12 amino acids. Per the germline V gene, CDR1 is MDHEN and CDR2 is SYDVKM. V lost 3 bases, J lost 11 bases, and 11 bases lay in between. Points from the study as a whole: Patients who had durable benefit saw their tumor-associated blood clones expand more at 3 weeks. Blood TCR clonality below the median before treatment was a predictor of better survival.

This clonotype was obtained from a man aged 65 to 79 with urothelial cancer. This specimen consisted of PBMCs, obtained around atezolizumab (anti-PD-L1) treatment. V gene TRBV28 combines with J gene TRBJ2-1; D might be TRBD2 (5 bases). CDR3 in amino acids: CASSLARVQQFF. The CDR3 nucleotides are TGTGCCAGCAGTTTGGCGCGGGTACAGCAGTTCTTC. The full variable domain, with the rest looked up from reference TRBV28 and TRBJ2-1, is DVKVTQSSRYLVKRTGEKVFLECVQDMDHENMFWYRQDPGLGLRLIYFSYDVKMKEKGDIPEGYSVSREKKERFSLILESASTNQTSMYLCASSLARVQQFFGPGTRLTVL.